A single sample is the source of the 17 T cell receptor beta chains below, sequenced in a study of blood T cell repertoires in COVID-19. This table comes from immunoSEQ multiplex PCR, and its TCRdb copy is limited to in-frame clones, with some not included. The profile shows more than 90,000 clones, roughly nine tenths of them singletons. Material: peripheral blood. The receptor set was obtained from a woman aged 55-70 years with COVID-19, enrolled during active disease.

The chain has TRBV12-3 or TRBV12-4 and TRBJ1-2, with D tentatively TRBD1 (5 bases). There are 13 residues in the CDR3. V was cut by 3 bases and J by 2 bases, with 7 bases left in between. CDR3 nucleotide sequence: TGTGCCAGCAGTTTTAGACAGAACTATGGCTACACCTTC. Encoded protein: CASSFRQNYGYTF.

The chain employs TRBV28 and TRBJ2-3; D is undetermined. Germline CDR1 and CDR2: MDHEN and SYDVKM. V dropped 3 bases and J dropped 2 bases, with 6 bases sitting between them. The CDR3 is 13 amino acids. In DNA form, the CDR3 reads TGTGCCAGCAGTTTTGGCAACACAGATACGCAGTATTTT. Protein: CASSFGNTDTQYF. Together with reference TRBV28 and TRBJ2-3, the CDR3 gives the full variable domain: DVKVTQSSRYLVKRTGEKVFLECVQDMDHENMFWYRQDPGLGLRLIYFSYDVKMKEKGDIPEGYSVSREKKERFSLILESASTNQTSMYLCASSFGNTDTQYFGPGTRLTVL.

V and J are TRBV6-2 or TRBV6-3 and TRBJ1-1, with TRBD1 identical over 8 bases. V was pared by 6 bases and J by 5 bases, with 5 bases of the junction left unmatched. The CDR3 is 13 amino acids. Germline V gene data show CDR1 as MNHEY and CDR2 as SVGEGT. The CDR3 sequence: CASSRGRWTEAFF. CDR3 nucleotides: TGTGCCAGCAGCAGGGGGCGTTGGACTGAAGCTTTCTTT.

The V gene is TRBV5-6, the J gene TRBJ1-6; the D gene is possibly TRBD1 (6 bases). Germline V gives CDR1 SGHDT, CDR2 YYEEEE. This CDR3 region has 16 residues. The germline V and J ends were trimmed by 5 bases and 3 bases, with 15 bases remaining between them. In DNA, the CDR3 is TGTGCCAGCAGGAGGGGGGGGGCGTTCTATAATTCACCCCTCCACTTT. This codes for CASRRGGAFYNSPLHF.

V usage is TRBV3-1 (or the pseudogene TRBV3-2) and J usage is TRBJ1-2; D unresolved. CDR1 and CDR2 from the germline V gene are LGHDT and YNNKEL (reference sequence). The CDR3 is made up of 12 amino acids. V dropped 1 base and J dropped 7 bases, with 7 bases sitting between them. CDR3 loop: CASSQGGFGYTF. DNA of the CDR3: TGTGCCAGCAGCCAAGGAGGGTTTGGCTACACCTTC.

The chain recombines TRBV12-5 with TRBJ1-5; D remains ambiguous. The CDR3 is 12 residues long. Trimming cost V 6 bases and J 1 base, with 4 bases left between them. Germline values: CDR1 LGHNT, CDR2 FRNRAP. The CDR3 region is CASGLSNQPQHF. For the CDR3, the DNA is TGTGCTAGTGGCCTGAGCAATCAGCCCCAGCATTTT. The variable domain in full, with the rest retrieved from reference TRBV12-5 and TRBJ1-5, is DARVTQTPRHKVTEMGQEVTMRCQPILGHNTVFWYRQTMMQGLELLAYFRNRAPLDDSGMPKDRFSAEMPDATLATLKIQPSEPRDSAVYFCASGLSNQPQHFGDGTRLSIL.

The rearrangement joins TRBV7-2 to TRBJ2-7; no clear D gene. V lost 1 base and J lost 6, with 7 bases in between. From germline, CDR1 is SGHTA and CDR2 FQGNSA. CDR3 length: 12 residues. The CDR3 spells CASSLVGLEQYF. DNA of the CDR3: TGTGCCAGCAGCTTAGTTGGCCTCGAGCAGTACTTC.

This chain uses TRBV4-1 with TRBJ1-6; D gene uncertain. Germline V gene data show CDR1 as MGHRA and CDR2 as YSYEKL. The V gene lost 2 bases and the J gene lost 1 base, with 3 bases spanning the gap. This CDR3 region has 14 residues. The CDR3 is CASSQSSYNSPLHF. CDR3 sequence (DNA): TGCGCCAGCAGCCAATCTTCCTATAATTCACCCCTCCACTTT.

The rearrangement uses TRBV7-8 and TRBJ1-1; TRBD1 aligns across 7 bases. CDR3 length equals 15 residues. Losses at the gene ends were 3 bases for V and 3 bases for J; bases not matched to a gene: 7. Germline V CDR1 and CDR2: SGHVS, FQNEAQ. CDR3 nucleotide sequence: TGTGCCAGCAGCTTGGGACAGCAAGAGGACACTGAAGCTTTCTTT. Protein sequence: CASSLGQQEDTEAFF.

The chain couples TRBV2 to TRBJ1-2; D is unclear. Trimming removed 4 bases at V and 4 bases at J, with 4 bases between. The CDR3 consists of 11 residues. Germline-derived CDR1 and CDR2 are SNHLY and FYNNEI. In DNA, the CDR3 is TGTGCCAGCAGTGGCAGCTATGGCTACACCTTC. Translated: CASSGSYGYTF. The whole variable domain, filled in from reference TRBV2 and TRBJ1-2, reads EPEVTQTPSHQVTQMGQEVILRCVPISNHLYFYWYRQILGQKVEFLVSFYNNEISEKSEIFDDQFSVERPDGSNFTLKIRSTKLEDSAMYFCASSGSYGYTFGSGTRLTVV.

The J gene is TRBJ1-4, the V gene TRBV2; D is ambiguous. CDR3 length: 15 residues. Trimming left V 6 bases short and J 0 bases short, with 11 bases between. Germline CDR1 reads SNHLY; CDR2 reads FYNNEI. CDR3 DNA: TGTGCCAGCAGGCCCACACGAACAACTAATGAAAAACTGTTTTTT. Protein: CASRPTRTTNEKLFF.

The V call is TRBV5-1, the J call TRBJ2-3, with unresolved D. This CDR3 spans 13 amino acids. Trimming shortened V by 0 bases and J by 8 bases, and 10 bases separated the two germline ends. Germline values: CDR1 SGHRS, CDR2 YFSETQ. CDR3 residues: CASSLDGFGTQYF. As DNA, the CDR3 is TGCGCCAGCAGCTTGGACGGGTTTGGTACGCAGTATTTT.

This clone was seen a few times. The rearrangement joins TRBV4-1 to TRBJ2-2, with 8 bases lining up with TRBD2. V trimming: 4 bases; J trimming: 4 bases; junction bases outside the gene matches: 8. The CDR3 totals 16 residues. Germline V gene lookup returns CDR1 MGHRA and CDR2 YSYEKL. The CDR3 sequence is CASSPQAGGSTGELFF. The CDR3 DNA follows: TGCGCCAGCAGCCCCCAGGCGGGGGGCAGCACCGGGGAGCTGTTTTTT.

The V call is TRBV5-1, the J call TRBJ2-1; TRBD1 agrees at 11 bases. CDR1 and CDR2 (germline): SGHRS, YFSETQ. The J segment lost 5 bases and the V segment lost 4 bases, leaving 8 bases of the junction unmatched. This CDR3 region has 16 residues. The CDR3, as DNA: TGCGCCAGCAGCGCCCCCGGGACAGGGGGAAACAATGAGCAGTTCTTC. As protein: CASSAPGTGGNNEQFF.

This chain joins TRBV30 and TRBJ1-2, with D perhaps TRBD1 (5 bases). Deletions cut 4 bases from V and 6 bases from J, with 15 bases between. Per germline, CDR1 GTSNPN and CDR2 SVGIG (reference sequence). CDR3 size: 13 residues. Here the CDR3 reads CAWTGAREDGYTF. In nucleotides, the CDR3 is TGTGCCTGGACCGGGGCCAGGGAGGATGGCTACACCTTC.

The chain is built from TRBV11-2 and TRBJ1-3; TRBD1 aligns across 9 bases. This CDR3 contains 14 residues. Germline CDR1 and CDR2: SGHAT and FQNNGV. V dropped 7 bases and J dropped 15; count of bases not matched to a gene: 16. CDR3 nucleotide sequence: TGTGCCAGCACCAGGACAGGGGTGCCGGAAACGAGATATTTT. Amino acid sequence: CASTRTGVPETRYF.

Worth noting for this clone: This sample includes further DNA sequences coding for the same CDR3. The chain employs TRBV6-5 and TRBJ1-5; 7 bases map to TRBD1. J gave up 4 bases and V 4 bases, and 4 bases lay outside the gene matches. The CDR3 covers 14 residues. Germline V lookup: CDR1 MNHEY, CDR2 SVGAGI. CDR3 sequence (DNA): TGTGCCAGCAGTTCGGGACAGAGAAATCAGCCCCAGCATTTT. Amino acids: CASSSGQRNQPQHF.